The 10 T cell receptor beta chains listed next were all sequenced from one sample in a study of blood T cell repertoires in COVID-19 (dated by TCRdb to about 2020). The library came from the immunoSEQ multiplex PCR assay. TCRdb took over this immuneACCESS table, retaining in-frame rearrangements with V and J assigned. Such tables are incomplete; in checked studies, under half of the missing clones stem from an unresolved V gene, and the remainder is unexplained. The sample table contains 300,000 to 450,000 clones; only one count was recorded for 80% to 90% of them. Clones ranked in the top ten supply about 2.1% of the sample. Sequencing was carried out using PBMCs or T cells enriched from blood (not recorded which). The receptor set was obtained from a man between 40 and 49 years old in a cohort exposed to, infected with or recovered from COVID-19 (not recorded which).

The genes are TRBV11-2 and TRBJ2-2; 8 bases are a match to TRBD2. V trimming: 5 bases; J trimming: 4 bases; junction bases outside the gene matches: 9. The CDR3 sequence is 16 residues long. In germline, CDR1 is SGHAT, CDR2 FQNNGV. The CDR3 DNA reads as TGTGCCAGCAGCCCCCCCAAAGCGGGAGCCACCGGGGAGCTGTTTTTT. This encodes CASSPPKAGATGELFF.

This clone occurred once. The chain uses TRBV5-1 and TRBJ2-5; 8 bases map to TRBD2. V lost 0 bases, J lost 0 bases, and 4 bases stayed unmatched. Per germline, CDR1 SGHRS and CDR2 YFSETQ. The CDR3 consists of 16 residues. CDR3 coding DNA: TGCGCCAGCAGCTTGGGGCCTAGCGGGTACCAAGAGACCCAGTACTTC. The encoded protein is CASSLGPSGYQETQYF.

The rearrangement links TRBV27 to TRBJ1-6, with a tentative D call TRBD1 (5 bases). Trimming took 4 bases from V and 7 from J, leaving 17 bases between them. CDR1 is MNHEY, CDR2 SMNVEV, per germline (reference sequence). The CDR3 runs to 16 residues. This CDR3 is CASSSSGTAGNSPLHF. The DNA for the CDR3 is TGTGCCAGCAGTTCTTCCGGGACCGCGGGGAATTCACCCCTCCACTTT.

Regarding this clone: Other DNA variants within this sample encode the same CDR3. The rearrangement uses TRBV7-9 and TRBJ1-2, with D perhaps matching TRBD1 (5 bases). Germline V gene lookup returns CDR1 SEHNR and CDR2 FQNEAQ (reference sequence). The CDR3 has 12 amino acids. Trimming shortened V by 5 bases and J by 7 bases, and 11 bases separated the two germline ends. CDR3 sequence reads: CASSLNQGGYTF. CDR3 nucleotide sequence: TGTGCCAGCAGCCTGAATCAGGGTGGCTACACCTTC.

The CDR3 region is CSGGSGGSTEAFF. For the CDR3, the DNA is TGCAGCGGGGGATCAGGGGGCAGCACTGAAGCTTTCTTT. The chain uses TRBV29-1 and TRBJ1-1, with 8 positions matching TRBD1. The length of the CDR3 is 13 residues. Germline trimming cut 7 bases from V and 4 bases from J; bases unmatched to any gene: 8. Per the germline V gene, CDR1 is SQVTM and CDR2 is ANQGSEA.

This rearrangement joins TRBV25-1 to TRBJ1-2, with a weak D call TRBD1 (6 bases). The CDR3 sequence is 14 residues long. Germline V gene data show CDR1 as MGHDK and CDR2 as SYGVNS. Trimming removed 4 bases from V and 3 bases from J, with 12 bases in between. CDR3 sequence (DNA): TGTGCCAGCAGTGTTACAGGGCTTGACTATGGCTACACCTTC. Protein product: CASSVTGLDYGYTF.

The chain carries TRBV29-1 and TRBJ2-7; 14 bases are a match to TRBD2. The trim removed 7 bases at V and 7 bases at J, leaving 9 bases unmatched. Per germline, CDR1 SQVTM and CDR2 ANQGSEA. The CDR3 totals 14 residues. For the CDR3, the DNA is TGCAGCGGTTCTTTGACTAGCGGGAGGGAGGAGCAGTACTTC. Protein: CSGSLTSGREEQYF.

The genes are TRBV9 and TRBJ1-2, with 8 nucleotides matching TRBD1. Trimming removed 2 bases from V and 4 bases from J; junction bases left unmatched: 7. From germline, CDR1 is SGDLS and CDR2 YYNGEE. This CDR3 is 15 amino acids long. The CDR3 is CASSVTGVYGYGYTF. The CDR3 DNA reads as TGTGCCAGCAGCGTGACAGGGGTTTATGGCTATGGCTACACCTTC.

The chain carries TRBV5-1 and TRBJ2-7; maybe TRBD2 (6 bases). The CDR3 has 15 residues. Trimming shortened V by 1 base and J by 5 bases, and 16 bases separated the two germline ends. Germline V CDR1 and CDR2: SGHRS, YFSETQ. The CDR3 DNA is TGCGCCAGCAGCTTGAGTTCGGGGCGCGGGGACGAGCAGTACTTC. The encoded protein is CASSLSSGRGDEQYF.

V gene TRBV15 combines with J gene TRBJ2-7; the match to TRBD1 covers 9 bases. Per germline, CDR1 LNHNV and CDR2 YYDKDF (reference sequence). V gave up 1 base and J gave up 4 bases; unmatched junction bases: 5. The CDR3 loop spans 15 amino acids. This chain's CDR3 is CATSRGTGDFYEQYF. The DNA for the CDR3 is TGTGCCACCAGCAGAGGGACAGGGGATTTTTACGAGCAGTACTTC.